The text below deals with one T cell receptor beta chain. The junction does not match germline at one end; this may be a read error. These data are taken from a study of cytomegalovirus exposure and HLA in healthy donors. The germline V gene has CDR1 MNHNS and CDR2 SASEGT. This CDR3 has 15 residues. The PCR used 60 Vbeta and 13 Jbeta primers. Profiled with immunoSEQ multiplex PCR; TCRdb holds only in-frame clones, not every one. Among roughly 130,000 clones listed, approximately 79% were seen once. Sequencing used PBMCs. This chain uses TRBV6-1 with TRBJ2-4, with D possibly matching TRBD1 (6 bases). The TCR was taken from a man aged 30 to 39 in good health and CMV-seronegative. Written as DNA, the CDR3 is TGTGCCAGCAGTGCTTCCGAGACAGGTCGAAACAGTCAGTACTTC. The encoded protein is CASSASETGRNSQYF.